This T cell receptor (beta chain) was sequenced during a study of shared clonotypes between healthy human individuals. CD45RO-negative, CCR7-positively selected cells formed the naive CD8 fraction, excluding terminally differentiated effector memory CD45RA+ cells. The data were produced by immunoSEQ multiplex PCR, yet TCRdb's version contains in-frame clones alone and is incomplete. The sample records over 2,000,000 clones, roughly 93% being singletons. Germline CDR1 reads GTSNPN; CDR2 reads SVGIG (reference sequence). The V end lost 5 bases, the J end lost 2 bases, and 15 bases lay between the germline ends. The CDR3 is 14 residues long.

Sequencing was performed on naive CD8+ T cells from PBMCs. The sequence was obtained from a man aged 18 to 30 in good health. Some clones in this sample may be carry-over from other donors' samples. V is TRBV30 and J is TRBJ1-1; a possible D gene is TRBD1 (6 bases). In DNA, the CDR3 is TGTGCCTGGGACCATAAACAGGGTAACACTGAAGCTTTCTTT. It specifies CAWDHKQGNTEAFF.